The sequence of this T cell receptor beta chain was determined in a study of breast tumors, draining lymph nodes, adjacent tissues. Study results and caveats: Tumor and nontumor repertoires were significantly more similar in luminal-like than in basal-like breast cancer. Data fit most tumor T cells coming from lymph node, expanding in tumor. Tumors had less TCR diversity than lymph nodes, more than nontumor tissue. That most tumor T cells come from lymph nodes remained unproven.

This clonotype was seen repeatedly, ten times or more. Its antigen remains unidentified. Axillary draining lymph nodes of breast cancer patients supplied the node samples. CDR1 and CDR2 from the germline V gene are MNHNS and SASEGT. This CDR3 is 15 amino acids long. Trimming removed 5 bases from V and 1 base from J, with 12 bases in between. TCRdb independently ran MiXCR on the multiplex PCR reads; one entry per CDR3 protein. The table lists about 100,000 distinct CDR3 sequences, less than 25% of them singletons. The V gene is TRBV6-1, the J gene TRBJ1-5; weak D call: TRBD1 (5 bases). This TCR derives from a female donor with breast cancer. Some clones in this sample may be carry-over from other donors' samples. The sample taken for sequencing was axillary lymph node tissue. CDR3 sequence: CASSTDNLSNQPQHF. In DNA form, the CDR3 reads TGTGCCAGCAGTACGGACAATTTGAGCAATCAGCCCCAGCATTTT.